This is a list of T cell receptor beta chains from one sample in a study of blood T cell repertoires in COVID-19. Assay: immunoSEQ multiplex PCR; the TCRdb copy retains only in-frame clones and omits some. Here the sample spans about 110,000 clones, about 85% being singletons. The material sequenced was peripheral blood. The receptors derive from a human donor in a cohort sampled during active COVID-19. The conserved cysteine and the conserved F or W are not part of the CDR3 here.

TRBV15	TRBJ1-3	ATSRGGQLGGNTIY
TRBV5-1	TRBJ1-3	ASSPARAEGNGNTIY
TRBV19	TRBJ2-3	ASSAQRGLAGGWSTDTQY
TRBV28	TRBJ2-1	ASSLSSLAGGPSSYNEQF
TRBV5-1	TRBJ2-1	ASSLESGQATNEQF
TRBV6-6	TRBJ2-7	AEGLGGAEQY
TRBV3-1/TRBV3-2	TRBJ2-7	ASSQAPADNGVEQY
TRBV30	TRBJ2-5	AWGGGDGETQY
TRBV11-2	TRBJ2-4	ASSPGTGVVDY
TRBV7-2	TRBJ2-7	ASSLVPQGGAYEQY
TRBV4-1	TRBJ2-2	ASSQFLRGGTGELF
TRBV5-6	TRBJ1-5	ASSVSPVSNQPQH
TRBV5-1	TRBJ2-2	ASSGTLNTGELF
TRBV28	TRBJ1-6	ASSLGDREHSPLH
TRBV27	TRBJ2-1	ASSFGASGMNGIRF
TRBV19	TRBJ2-3	ASSPTSGGDTQY
TRBV7-2	TRBJ2-2	ASSLDIGELF
TRBV7-2	TRBJ1-3	ASSPQGSSGNTIY
TRBV19	TRBJ1-1	ASSGQITEAF
TRBV29-1	TRBJ1-1	SAPGQTNTEAF
TRBV5-1	TRBJ1-2	ASSEGLGQGSNYGYT
TRBV30	TRBJ2-2	AWSVASGNTGELF
TRBV15	TRBJ1-1	ATSRQGFTEAF
TRBV6-5	TRBJ1-3	ASSRLVSGNTIY
TRBV6-5	TRBJ1-2	ASRLGPGNYGYT
TRBV28	TRBJ1-2	ASSLSSGSGYT
TRBV14	TRBJ2-3	ASSPPGSGRASDTQY
TRBV6-5	TRBJ1-6	ASRLQGAFNSPLH
TRBV7-9	TRBJ2-7	ASTLGQGFDEQY
TRBV2	TRBJ2-1	ASSGLAGYNEQF
TRBV7-3	TRBJ2-1	ASSPSGREYNEQF
TRBV27	TRBJ2-2	ASSLGRGTGELF
TRBV11-2	TRBJ2-7	ASSFTGPLGEQY
TRBV29-1	TRBJ1-2	SVGGQGLSNYGYT
TRBV5-4	TRBJ2-3	ASSFDRGTDTQY
TRBV5-4	TRBJ2-2	ASSFASAGELF
TRBV11-2	TRBJ1-3	ASSLDRATSGNTIY
TRBV28	TRBJ1-1	ASSPQDTEAF